The text below deals with one T cell receptor (beta chain). Its antigen is unknown. This PCR relied on a set of 60 Vbeta primers and 13 Jbeta primers. The method was immunoSEQ multiplex PCR; TCRdb's version includes in-frame clones alone and lacks a portion of them. This table holds about 130,000 clones, around three quarters found once. This sample was taken from a study of cytomegalovirus exposure and HLA in healthy donors. Germline CDR1 and CDR2: SGDLS and YYNGEE. This CDR3 comprises 16 residues. The V end was cut by 0 bases, the J end by 6 bases, with 16 bases between. Study conclusions and caveats: Reported results showed that the classifier diagnosed cytomegalovirus status with high specificity and sensitivity. Prediction of most subjects' HLA-A and HLA-B alleles by TCR beta sequences was reportedly accurate.

The clonotype was recovered from a male donor in good health and CMV-seropositive. Input material: PBMCs. The chain employs TRBV9 and TRBJ2-1; D may be TRBD2 (5 bases). CDR3 protein: CASSVVGTAGVNEQFF. Written as DNA, the CDR3 is TGTGCCAGCAGCGTAGTCGGCACGGCCGGGGTCAATGAGCAGTTCTTC.